Included here is one T cell receptor (beta chain) sequence, with context. The antigen remains undetermined. This record belongs to a study of T cell repertoires in cytomegalovirus infection. Study-wide background: Indicated by public TCR beta signatures were CMV infection and matching HLA type.

General study results and limits: Dominating the ex vivo response were HLA-C-restricted CMV-specific TCR beta clonotypes. Based on cumulative public TCR beta family frequency, carriers of CMV plus the relevant HLA were identified.

MiXCR, applied by TCRdb to the reads, yields one record per CDR3 protein. The sample has about 230,000 distinct CDR3 sequences, over 20% seen once. Trimming shortened V by 4 bases and J by 7 bases, and 13 bases separated the two germline ends. Germline V gives CDR1 SQVTM, CDR2 ANQGSEA. The CDR3 has 12 amino acids. The V call is TRBV29-1, the J call TRBJ1-2; the D is unclear. The sequenced material came from CD8+ T cells from PBMCs. This TCR came from a human donor in good health (CMV status not recorded). Some clones in this sample may be carry-over from other donors' samples. CDR3 sequence (DNA): TGCAGCGTTGTCAACCCCCGAGGTGGCTACACCTTC. Translating gives CSVVNPRGGYTF.